This paragraph reports one T cell receptor (beta chain). CDR1 and CDR2 (germline): MNHEY, SMNVEV (reference sequence). V gave up 0 bases and J gave up 4 bases, with 16 bases separating them. The CDR3 runs to 17 residues. In terms of age and location, participants ranged from roughly 18 to 90 years and lived in fewer than 30 US areas. Donors were grouped by their self-reported clinical history. This sample stems from a study of blood T cell repertoires in COVID-19. Across the study: In each case, the material was cDNA or gDNA derived from T cells, B-cell-depleted T cells, or PBMCs.

Method: immunoSEQ multiplex PCR; TCRdb's copy keeps in-frame clones and lacks some. Of 250,000 to 350,000 clones in the sample, approximately 88% were seen once. The clonotype was recovered from a young woman who had recovered from COVID-19. The sample consisted of PBMCs or T cells enriched from blood (not recorded which). The rearrangement uses TRBV27 and TRBJ2-1, with no clear D. The CDR3 DNA follows: TGTGCCAGCAGTTTATCTCGAGCGAGGAGACCTTACAATGAGCAGTTCTTC. This encodes CASSLSRARRPYNEQFF.